This TCR beta chain was recorded in a study of CD8 T cells in Susac syndrome. The V gene lost 2 bases and the J gene lost 0 bases, with 8 bases spanning the gap. This CDR3 has 15 amino acids. CDR1 is SGHAT, CDR2 FQNNGV, per germline. With random hexamers, about 0.45 to 1 ug RNA was reverse transcribed. Multiplex immunoSEQ PCR targeted 54 Vbeta and 13 Jbeta TCR beta segments. One entry per CDR3 protein results from TCRdb running MiXCR on the immunoSEQ multiplex PCR reads. The sample holds 150,000 or so distinct CDR3 sequences; 85% to 95% are singletons and the top ten take more than 0.11%. Definite or probable Susac syndrome was diagnosed using recently defined diagnostic criteria.

The material sequenced was CD4+ T cells from PBMCs. This receptor was obtained from a human donor with Susac syndrome. The chain has TRBV11-2 and TRBJ1-5; D unclear. DNA for the CDR3: TGTGCCAGCAGCTTAACACCCCATAGCAATCAGCCCCAGCATTTT. It codes for CASSLTPHSNQPQHF.